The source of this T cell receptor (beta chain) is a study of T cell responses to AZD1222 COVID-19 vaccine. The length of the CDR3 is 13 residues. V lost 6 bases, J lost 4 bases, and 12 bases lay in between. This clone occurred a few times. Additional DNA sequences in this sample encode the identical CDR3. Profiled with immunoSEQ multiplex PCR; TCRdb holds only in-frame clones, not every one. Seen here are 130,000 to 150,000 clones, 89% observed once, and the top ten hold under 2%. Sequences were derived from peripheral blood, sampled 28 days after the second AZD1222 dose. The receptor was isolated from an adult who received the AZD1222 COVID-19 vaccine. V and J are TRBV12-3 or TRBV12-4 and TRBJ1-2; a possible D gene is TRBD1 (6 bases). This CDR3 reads CASSPTGSYGYTF. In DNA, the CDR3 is TGTGCCAGCAGCCCGACAGGATCCTATGGCTACACCTTC.